The 17 T cell receptor beta chains presented below share a single source sample, sequenced in a study of blood T cell repertoires in COVID-19. Produced via immunoSEQ multiplex PCR; TCRdb's table is partial and in-frame only. The repertoire holds 100,000 to 150,000 clones, with 88% as singletons. Sequencing was performed on peripheral blood. These receptors were collected from a man between 50 and 59 years old with acute or convalescent COVID-19.

V and J are TRBV27 and TRBJ2-5; D not resolved. The CDR3 has 14 residues. V lost 1 base to trimming and J lost 5 bases, with 11 bases between them. The V gene's germline CDR1 is MNHEY and CDR2 SMNVEV (reference sequence). For the CDR3, the DNA is TGTGCCAGCAGTTTATGGGCCCAATCGGAGACCCAGTACTTC. The encoded protein is CASSLWAQSETQYF.

The chain couples TRBV7-2 to TRBJ2-1; 13 bases match TRBD2. This CDR3 comprises 15 residues. Germline V gene lookup returns CDR1 SGHTA and CDR2 FQGNSA. The J segment lost 7 bases and the V segment lost 6 bases, leaving 6 bases of the junction unmatched. The CDR3 spells CASRPQGLAGNEQFF. In DNA form, the CDR3 reads TGTGCCAGCAGACCCCAGGGACTAGCGGGGAATGAGCAGTTCTTC.

This sequence joins TRBV27 and TRBJ1-1; 10 nucleotides line up with TRBD1. Trimming cost V 5 bases and J 8 bases; bases outside gene matches: 2. Looked up from germline, CDR1 is MNHEY and CDR2 is SMNVEV (reference sequence). The CDR3 spans 12 residues. The CDR3 nucleotides read TGTGCCAGCAGTCGGACAGGGGGAGAAGCTTTCTTT. Its translation: CASSRTGGEAFF.

The genes are TRBV29-1 and TRBJ1-1, with D unresolved. CDR1 SQVTM and CDR2 ANQGSEA come from the germline V gene. V lost 4 bases to trimming and J lost 8 bases, with 8 bases between them. This CDR3 comprises 10 residues. This CDR3 reads CSVGQKEAFF. Here the CDR3 DNA reads TGCAGCGTTGGCCAGAAAGAAGCTTTCTTT.

This CDR3 is CSVAGRASGSYEQYF. Here the CDR3 DNA reads TGCAGCGTTGCGGGGCGGGCTAGCGGCTCCTACGAGCAGTACTTC. This chain uses TRBV29-1 with TRBJ2-7; TRBD2 agrees at 7 bases. The CDR3 totals 15 residues. Germline CDR1 SQVTM, CDR2 ANQGSEA. The V and J ends lost 4 bases and 0 bases, in that order; junction bases with no gene match: 9.

V and J are TRBV12-5 and TRBJ1-1, with D tentatively TRBD1 (5 bases). The germline V and J ends were trimmed by 9 bases and 4 bases, with 15 bases remaining between them. Germline values: CDR1 LGHNT, CDR2 FRNRAP. This CDR3 is 13 amino acids long. Here the CDR3 DNA reads TGTGCTAGCCTTCCCTCGGGGGGCACTGAAGCTTTCTTT. This sequence encodes CASLPSGGTEAFF.

The rearrangement links TRBV5-6 to TRBJ2-5, with 9 bases fitting TRBD1. The V gene's germline CDR1 is SGHDT and CDR2 YYEEEE. The CDR3 totals 16 residues. The J segment lost 1 base and the V segment lost 3 bases, leaving 7 bases of the junction unmatched. The DNA of the CDR3 is TGTGCCAGCAGCTACCGGACAGGGGCCGCCCAAGAGACCCAGTACTTC. Its translation: CASSYRTGAAQETQYF. Drawing the rest from reference TRBV5-6 and TRBJ2-5, the complete variable domain is DAGVTQSPTHLIKTRGQQVTLRCSPKSGHDTVSWYQQALGQGPQFIFQYYEEEERQRGNFPDRFSGHQFPNYSSELNVNALLLGDSALYLCASSYRTGAAQETQYFGPGTRLLVL.

The chain recombines TRBV27 with TRBJ2-3; possibly TRBD1 for D (5 bases). Looked up from germline, CDR1 is MNHEY and CDR2 is SMNVEV (reference sequence). Trimming removed 2 bases from V and 10 bases from J, with 13 bases in between. The CDR3 consists of 13 residues. Written as DNA, the CDR3 is TGTGCCAGCAGTTTACGGCAGGGAATCTCGCAGTATTTT. This codes for CASSLRQGISQYF.

This clone came up once. The chain joins TRBV5-6 to TRBJ1-4, with D hard to call. Trimming stripped 0 bases from V and 8 bases from J, with 8 bases between. This CDR3 has 13 amino acids. The germline CDR1 and CDR2 sequences are SGHDT and YYEEEE. CDR3 DNA sequence: TGTGCCAGCAGCTTGGGAGGTAGCGAAAAACTGTTTTTT. This translates into CASSLGGSEKLFF.

The gene calls are TRBV5-6 and TRBJ1-1; 8 nucleotides match TRBD1. The CDR3 is made up of 16 amino acids. The V gene's germline CDR1 is SGHDT and CDR2 YYEEEE. The V gene end was trimmed by 0 bases and the J gene end by 7 bases; junction bases not matched to a gene: 11. CDR3 amino acids: CASSLEWKQGDDEAFF. CDR3 nucleotides: TGTGCCAGCAGCTTGGAATGGAAACAGGGGGACGATGAAGCTTTCTTT.

The chain joins TRBV30 to TRBJ2-2; 11 bases map to TRBD2. Trimming took 5 bases from V and 5 from J; bases not matched to a gene: 7. CDR3 length: 15 amino acids. Germline lookup yields CDR1 GTSNPN and CDR2 SVGIG (reference sequence). DNA of the CDR3: TGTGCCTGGGCGGTCGGGACTAGCGGAACCGGGGAGCTGTTTTTT. It encodes CAWAVGTSGTGELFF.

This chain connects TRBV19 to TRBJ1-2; 8 bases line up with TRBD1. Per germline, CDR1 LNHDA and CDR2 SQIVND (reference sequence). The junction had 9 bases not matched to a gene; V was cut back by 5 bases and J by 7 bases. CDR3 length: 14 amino acids. The CDR3 protein is CASSPRDRGPGYTF. The CDR3 DNA follows: TGTGCCAGTAGTCCTCGAGACAGGGGCCCTGGCTACACCTTC. The entire variable domain, with the rest obtained from reference TRBV19 and TRBJ1-2, is as follows: DGGITQSPKYLFRKEGQNVTLSCEQNLNHDAMYWYRQDPGQGLRLIYYSQIVNDFQKGDIAEGYSVSREKKESFPLTVTSAQKNPTAFYLCASSPRDRGPGYTFGSGTRLTVV.

Points on this clone: Mismatch with germline at one junction end may stem from a read error. The gene calls are TRBV9 and TRBJ1-4, with D uncertain. The germline V gene encodes CDR1 SGDLS and CDR2 YYNGEE. The CDR3 runs 14 residues. The CDR3 is CASSDDTTNERLFF. CDR3 in DNA: TGTGCCAGCAGCGACGACACGACTAATGAAAGACTGTTTTTT.

This sequence joins TRBV2 and TRBJ1-1; maybe TRBD1 (5 bases). The ends were cut back, 3 bases at V and 4 bases at J, with 9 bases in the middle. Germline lookup yields CDR1 SNHLY and CDR2 FYNNEI. There are 13 residues in the CDR3. The CDR3 spells CASSEMGGTEAFF. DNA for the CDR3: TGTGCCAGCAGTGAGATGGGGGGCACTGAAGCTTTCTTT. Full variable domain (rest looked up from reference TRBV2 and TRBJ1-1): EPEVTQTPSHQVTQMGQEVILRCVPISNHLYFYWYRQILGQKVEFLVSFYNNEISEKSEIFDDQFSVERPDGSNFTLKIRSTKLEDSAMYFCASSEMGGTEAFFGQGTRLTVV.

J is TRBJ1-1 and V is TRBV19; the match to TRBD1 covers 8 bases. The CDR3 is 16 amino acids. Germline V CDR1 and CDR2: LNHDA, SQIVND (reference sequence). After removal of 0 bases from V and 1 base from J, the junction contained 4 bases not matched to a gene. The DNA of the CDR3 is TGTGCCAGTAGTATAGATGATACAGGGGGGAACACTGAAGCTTTCTTT. Protein: CASSIDDTGGNTEAFF.

V usage is TRBV30 and J usage is TRBJ2-7; no firm D call. Germline V CDR1 and CDR2: GTSNPN, SVGIG (reference sequence). There are 12 residues in the CDR3. Trimming removed 5 bases from V and 2 bases from J, with 10 bases in between. CDR3 region: CAWAYVAYEQYF. The DNA of the CDR3 is TGTGCCTGGGCGTATGTGGCCTACGAGCAGTACTTC.

The chain is built from TRBV2 and TRBJ1-4, with D unresolved. This CDR3 spans 15 amino acids. Trimming took off 6 bases at V and 2 bases at J, with 13 bases between the two ends. Germline values: CDR1 SNHLY, CDR2 FYNNEI. CDR3 region: CASRVLGETNEKLFF. In DNA form, the CDR3 reads TGTGCCAGCAGGGTCCTCGGGGAGACTAATGAAAAACTGTTTTTT.